One sample yielded the 4 T cell receptor beta chains listed below, sequenced in a study of cytomegalovirus exposure and HLA in healthy donors. It was with 60 Vbeta and 13 Jbeta primers that the PCR ran. TCRdb's copy holds only in-frame clones and misses some; the assay was immunoSEQ multiplex PCR. The data hold approximately 250,000 clones, with roughly 85% observed a single time. The sample taken for sequencing was PBMCs. The source is a girl between 2 and 10 years old in good health and CMV-seronegative.

This rearrangement joins TRBV7-9 to TRBJ2-3, with 8 bases lining up with TRBD2. This CDR3 has 16 amino acids. V lost 1 base to trimming and J lost 2 bases; unmatched junction nucleotides: 5. The germline V gene encodes CDR1 SEHNR and CDR2 FQNEAQ (reference sequence). CDR3 DNA: TGTGCCAGCAGCTTAGGTGTAGCGGGGTTCACAGATACGCAGTATTTT. It translates to CASSLGVAGFTDTQYF.

This clone has just a few counts. The chain has TRBV6-1 and TRBJ1-2; 7 bases fit TRBD1. The CDR3 is made up of 16 amino acids. Losses at the gene ends were 4 bases for V and 3 bases for J; bases not matched to a gene: 11. CDR1 and CDR2 (germline): MNHNS, SASEGT. CDR3 loop: CASSANRDSLYYGYTF. In nucleotides, the CDR3 is TGTGCCAGCAGTGCGAACCGGGACAGCCTATACTATGGCTACACCTTC.

This chain connects TRBV14 to TRBJ1-2, with TRBD1 identical over 7 bases. In germline, CDR1 is SGHDN, CDR2 FVKESK. The CDR3 runs 14 residues. The junction had 10 bases not matched to a gene; V was cut back by 4 bases and J by 8 bases. The CDR3 protein is CASSLWTGGVGYTF. The CDR3 DNA sequence: TGTGCCAGCAGCCTCTGGACAGGAGGAGTAGGCTACACCTTC.

V is TRBV4-1 and J is TRBJ2-3; a weak D match, TRBD1 (6 bases). Trimming left V 2 bases short and J 9 bases short, with 15 bases between. The length of the CDR3 is 14 residues. CDR1 is MGHRA and CDR2 is YSYEKL in the germline V gene. Here the CDR3 reads CASSQPTGTRTQYF. The CDR3 region has the DNA TGCGCCAGCAGCCAACCAACAGGGACACGCACGCAGTATTTT.